The 19 T cell receptor beta chains below were found in one sample sequenced in a study of radiation and T cells in renal cell carcinoma. The treatment: treatment-naive control, cytoreductive nephrectomy. This table comes from immunoSEQ multiplex PCR, and its TCRdb copy is limited to in-frame clones, with some not included. The repertoire consists of tens of thousands of clones, with more than 45% occurring once and the leading ten covering 20% to 25%. The sequences come from tumor tissue, collected from a patient whose treatment was nephrectomy without radiotherapy. The receptor set was obtained from a man aged 40-49 years with renal cell carcinoma.

This sequence joins TRBV6-5 and TRBJ1-1, with 7 bases fitting TRBD1. The CDR3 is 13 residues long. The germline V gene encodes CDR1 MNHEY and CDR2 SVGAGI. Trimming took 5 bases from V and 11 from J; bases not matched to a gene: 11. The CDR3 loop reads CASSETGDKVAFF. The CDR3 region has the DNA TGTGCCAGCAGTGAAACAGGGGACAAGGTGGCTTTCTTT.

This clone was seen only a few times. The J gene is TRBJ2-2, the V gene TRBV19; either TRBD1 or TRBD2 may fit D (5 bases each). CDR3 length equals 14 residues. Germline CDR1 is LNHDA and CDR2 is SQIVND (reference sequence). V lost 2 bases, J lost 6 bases, and 10 bases lay in between. This CDR3 is CASSIMGVAGELFF. Here the CDR3 DNA reads TGTGCCAGTAGTATAATGGGGGTGGCCGGGGAGCTGTTTTTT.

V usage is TRBV5-1 and J usage is TRBJ1-2; D gene unclear. The CDR3 consists of 13 residues. The germline CDR1 and CDR2 sequences are SGHRS and YFSETQ. V was pared by 4 bases and J by 3 bases, with 10 bases between. CDR3 sequence reads: CASSRASDYGYTF. The CDR3 coding sequence is TGCGCCAGCAGCCGCGCGTCGGACTATGGCTACACCTTC.

The rearrangement joins TRBV7-8 to TRBJ2-1, with TRBD2 matching 7 bases. Germline V gene sequence: CDR1 SGHVS, CDR2 FQNEAQ. J gave up 1 base and V 7 bases, and 10 bases lay outside the gene matches. The CDR3 is made up of 16 amino acids. CDR3 residues: CASNPRGDESYNEQFF. DNA for the CDR3: TGTGCCAGCAATCCTCGGGGGGACGAGTCCTACAATGAGCAGTTCTTC. Combining the CDR3 with reference TRBV7-8 and TRBJ2-1 gives the whole variable domain GAGVSQSPRYKVAKRGQDVALRCDPISGHVSLFWYQQALGQGPEFLTYFQNEAQLDKSGLPSDRFFAERPEGSVSTLKIQRTQQEDSAVYLCASNPRGDESYNEQFFGPGTRLTVL.

This chain connects TRBV10-3 to TRBJ2-6; 7 bases fit TRBD1. Trimming cost V 1 base and J 2 bases; bases outside gene matches: 2. The CDR3 consists of 16 residues. The germline CDR1 and CDR2 sequences are ENHRY and SYGVKD. In nucleotides, the CDR3 is TGTGCCATCAGTGAGTTAGGGGGCCCTGGGGCCAACGTCCTGACTTTC. It translates to CAISELGGPGANVLTF.

J is TRBJ1-4 and V is TRBV6-5; D remains ambiguous. Germline V gives CDR1 MNHEY, CDR2 SVGAGI. V was clipped by 6 bases and J by 7 bases, with 15 bases between them. The CDR3 consists of 14 residues. The CDR3, as DNA: TGTGCCAGCAGCCCTGGAACCGCTGCTGAAAAACTGTTTTTT. Amino acids: CASSPGTAAEKLFF.

The chain combines TRBV10-1 with TRBJ2-2; 8 bases align to TRBD2. Germline values: CDR1 WNHNN, CDR2 SYGVQD (reference sequence). V lost 8 bases and J lost 4; bases outside the gene matches: 6. The CDR3 runs 14 residues. The chain's CDR3 is CASSGAGGTGELFF. The CDR3 DNA follows: TGCGCCAGCTCTGGTGCGGGGGGCACCGGGGAGCTGTTTTTT.

The rearrangement uses TRBV5-4 and TRBJ2-2, with TRBD2 matching 10 bases. Germline loops: CDR1 SGHNT, CDR2 YYREEE (reference sequence). The CDR3 covers 16 residues. V gave up 3 bases and J gave up 5 bases; unmatched junction bases: 7. CDR3 DNA: TGTGCCAGCAGCTCAAGCGGGGGGGCGAGGACCGGGGAGCTGTTTTTT. Translated: CASSSSGGARTGELFF.

The genes are TRBV30 and TRBJ2-7; the D gene is possibly TRBD2 (5 bases). Germline V lookup: CDR1 GTSNPN, CDR2 SVGIG (reference sequence). The length of the CDR3 is 11 residues. CDR3 region: CASAAPYEQYF. The CDR3 nucleotides read TGTGCGTCAGCGGCTCCCTACGAGCAGTACTTC.

This clone was found a few times. This chain uses TRBV6-6 with TRBJ1-5, with TRBD1 identical over 9 bases. CDR3 size: 15 residues. With V trimmed by 4 bases and J by 1 base, 2 bases remained unmatched. Per germline, CDR1 MNHNY and CDR2 SVGAGI (reference sequence). The DNA for the CDR3 is TGTGCCAGCAGTTGGACAGGGGAGAGCAATCAGCCCCAGCATTTT. This gives the protein CASSWTGESNQPQHF.

V gene TRBV9 combines with J gene TRBJ1-4; tentatively, D is TRBD1 (5 bases). The V gene lost 0 bases and the J gene lost 0 bases, with 6 bases spanning the gap. Germline-derived CDR1 and CDR2 are SGDLS and YYNGEE. This CDR3 spans 15 amino acids. The CDR3 here is CASSVGGATNEKLFF. The DNA for the CDR3 is TGTGCCAGCAGCGTAGGGGGCGCAACTAATGAAAAACTGTTTTTT. Together with reference TRBV9 and TRBJ1-4, the CDR3 gives the full variable domain: DSGVTQTPKHLITATGQRVTLRCSPRSGDLSVYWYQQSLDQGLQFLIQYYNGEERAKGNILERFSAQQFPDLHSELNLSSLELGDSALYFCASSVGGATNEKLFFGSGTQLSVL.

V is TRBV6-1 and J is TRBJ1-1; D is ambiguous. The CDR3 contains 12 residues. The V gene lost 1 base and the J gene lost 1 base, with 1 base spanning the gap. Germline V gene sequence: CDR1 MNHNS, CDR2 SASEGT. In DNA form, the CDR3 reads TGTGCCAGCAGTGAAGGGAACACTGAAGCTTTCTTT. It translates to CASSEGNTEAFF.

J is TRBJ2-1 and V is TRBV6-5, with D unresolved. The CDR3 sequence is 14 residues long. The germline gives CDR1 MNHEY, CDR2 SVGAGI. The ends were cut back, 1 base at V and 0 bases at J, with 4 bases in the middle. As DNA, the CDR3 is TGTGCCAGCAGTTACTTGACCTCCTACAATGAGCAGTTCTTC. Translating it yields CASSYLTSYNEQFF.

V usage is TRBV28 and J usage is TRBJ2-3; 8 bases agree with TRBD2. The CDR3 runs 14 residues. The V segment lost 6 bases and the J segment 0 bases; nucleotides outside the gene matches: 2. Germline V gives CDR1 MDHEN, CDR2 SYDVKM. DNA for the CDR3: TGTGCCAGCAGGGCGGGGGGCAGCACAGATACGCAGTATTTT. It yields the protein CASRAGGSTDTQYF.

The genes are TRBV19 and TRBJ2-1; D possibly matches TRBD1 or TRBD2 (5 bases each). The CDR3 extends over 17 amino acids. Germline-derived CDR1 and CDR2 are LNHDA and SQIVND (reference sequence). Trimming removed 2 bases at V and 3 bases at J, with 17 bases between. CDR3: CASSITGGRGRYNEQFF. Written as DNA, the CDR3 is TGTGCCAGTAGTATAACAGGTGGAAGGGGACGCTACAATGAGCAGTTCTTC. The entire variable domain, with the rest obtained from reference TRBV19 and TRBJ2-1, is as follows: DGGITQSPKYLFRKEGQNVTLSCEQNLNHDAMYWYRQDPGQGLRLIYYSQIVNDFQKGDIAEGYSVSREKKESFPLTVTSAQKNPTAFYLCASSITGGRGRYNEQFFGPGTRLTVL.

The chain combines TRBV11-2 with TRBJ1-1; D gene unclear. Germline CDR1 is SGHAT and CDR2 is FQNNGV. The CDR3 runs to 14 residues. Trimming removed 7 bases from V and 0 bases from J, with 12 bases in between. In DNA, the CDR3 is TGTGCCAGCACTCTACGGGGTGTGAACACTGAAGCTTTCTTT. Protein product: CASTLRGVNTEAFF.

The rearrangement uses TRBV10-3 and TRBJ2-5, with 10 bases lining up with TRBD1. J lost 4 bases, V lost 5 bases, and 19 bases had no gene match. The germline gives CDR1 ENHRY, CDR2 SYGVKD. The CDR3 consists of 19 residues. CDR3: CAISHPSSKGTGEIETQYF. Here the CDR3 DNA reads TGTGCCATCAGTCACCCTTCCTCGAAGGGGACAGGGGAGATAGAGACCCAGTACTTC.

This clone showed up just a few times. The chain's CDR3 is CASSNFGVDEQFF. For the CDR3, the DNA is TGTGCCAGCAGCAACTTCGGTGTGGATGAGCAGTTCTTC. This chain links TRBV5-6 with TRBJ2-1, with D unclear. Germline V gives CDR1 SGHDT, CDR2 YYEEEE. This CDR3 contains 13 residues. V lost 4 bases, J lost 8 bases, and 13 bases lay in between.

This clone was seen repeatedly, ten times or more. CDR3 sequence reads: CASSEIGLTYEQYV. DNA for the CDR3: TGCGCCAGCAGCGAGATCGGACTAACCTACGAGCAGTACGTC. The chain recombines TRBV10-2 with TRBJ2-7, with D maybe TRBD2 (6 bases). With 6 bases removed from V and 2 bases from J, the gap between germline ends came to 14 bases. The germline CDR1 and CDR2 sequences are WSHSY and SAAADI. The length of the CDR3 is 14 residues.